This T cell receptor (beta chain) was observed in a study of blood T cells in healthy people across ages. A second 7 to 11 cycle PCR used barcoded and J-beta primers. A tag from a template-switch adaptor with 12 random nucleotides marked each cDNA molecule. From the 5' RACE reads, TCRdb called clonotypes with MiXCR, one entry per CDR3 protein. The data show a few hundred thousand distinct CDR3 sequences, with approximately 25% seen just once and about 18% held by the top ten. This clonotype was seen a few times. Its target is not known. The CDR3 sequence is 15 residues long. The germline V gene has CDR1 LGHNA and CDR2 YNFKEQ. The V gene lost 0 bases and the J gene lost 5 bases, with 13 bases spanning the gap. Study results and limitations: The recorded TCR beta diversity per million T cells decreased in a roughly linear manner with age. It was held that the diversity estimates obtained from one million T cells were underestimates.

This chain connects TRBV4-2 to TRBJ2-5; tentatively, D is TRBD2 (6 bases). The sequence derives from a woman aged 70-85 years in good health. Sequencing was carried out using blood. The CDR3 bases are TGTGCCAGCAGCCAAGAGGCGGCGGGGTTGGAGACCCAGTACTTC. It is translated as CASSQEAAGLETQYF.